The 32 T cell receptor beta chains below were found in one sample sequenced in a study of T cell responses to AZD1222 COVID-19 vaccine. This table comes from immunoSEQ multiplex PCR, and its TCRdb copy is limited to in-frame clones, with some not included. This table has around 120,000 clones, 70% to 90% appearing once. Sequences were derived from peripheral blood, sampled on day 0 of AZD1222 vaccination. The receptors come from an adult in good health.

CDR3 nucleotides: TGTGCCAGCAGTTTAGGGACTAGCGGGAGGGCGGTGGCAGACTACGAGCAGTACTTC. It specifies CASSLGTSGRAVADYEQYF. The V call is TRBV27, the J call TRBJ2-7, with 16 bases lining up with TRBD2. With 2 bases clipped from V and 3 bases from J, the junction kept 10 bases outside the gene matches. This CDR3 has 19 amino acids. The germline CDR1 and CDR2 sequences are MNHEY and SMNVEV (reference sequence).

The rearrangement joins TRBV7-3 to TRBJ2-1; 11 nucleotides align to TRBD2. CDR3 length equals 15 residues. After removal of 0 bases from V and 7 bases from J, the junction contained 2 bases not matched to a gene. From germline, CDR1 is SGHTA and CDR2 FQGTGA. The CDR3 DNA follows: TGTGCCAGCAGCTTAACGTTAGCGGGGGGGAATGAGCAGTTCTTC. This codes for CASSLTLAGGNEQFF.

V is TRBV14 and J is TRBJ2-1, with D possibly being TRBD2 (7 bases). Germline lookup yields CDR1 SGHDN and CDR2 FVKESK. CDR3 length: 14 amino acids. V shed 4 bases and J shed 6 bases, with 13 bases lying between them. In nucleotides, the CDR3 is TGTGCCAGCAGCCCACCGGGGGGCGGCAATGAGCAGTTCTTC. Encoded protein: CASSPPGGGNEQFF.

The chain combines TRBV19 with TRBJ2-3; TRBD2 matches at 7 bases. The CDR3 has 15 amino acids. Germline lookup yields CDR1 LNHDA and CDR2 SQIVND (reference sequence). The ends lost 4 bases at V and 0 bases at J; junction bases unmatched: 4. The CDR3 sequence is CASSNPGLSTDTQYF. The CDR3 region has the DNA TGTGCCAGTAGTAACCCGGGACTAAGCACAGATACGCAGTATTTT.

The chain has TRBV5-1 and TRBJ2-3; D remains ambiguous. This CDR3 is built from 14 residues. V lost 2 bases and J lost 2, with 9 bases in between. Germline assignment: CDR1 SGHRS and CDR2 YFSETQ. The CDR3 DNA sequence: TGCGCCAGCAGCTTTCCGCTTCCCACAGATACGCAGTATTTT. Its translation is CASSFPLPTDTQYF.

The chain employs TRBV10-3 and TRBJ2-2, with a tentative D call TRBD1 (5 bases). Germline lookup yields CDR1 ENHRY and CDR2 SYGVKD. CDR3 length equals 16 residues. V was cut by 0 bases and J by 5 bases, with 13 bases left in between. The CDR3 DNA sequence: TGTGCCATCAGTGAGTCGGGGCAGGGCGAAACCGGGGAGCTGTTTTTT. It encodes CAISESGQGETGELFF.

This rearrangement joins TRBV9 to TRBJ1-2, with a tentative D call TRBD1 (5 bases). Per the germline V gene, CDR1 is SGDLS and CDR2 is YYNGEE. Trimming took 0 bases from V and 4 from J, leaving 10 bases between them. The CDR3 runs to 14 residues. As DNA, the CDR3 is TGTGCCAGCAGCGTAGGTGGGGCTTCCTATGGCTACACCTTC. Protein sequence: CASSVGGASYGYTF.

The J gene is TRBJ2-1, the V gene TRBV6-5; tentative D call: TRBD2 (5 bases). Germline V gene data show CDR1 as MNHEY and CDR2 as SVGAGI. The length of the CDR3 is 15 residues. V lost 0 bases and J 8 bases, leaving 14 bases between the germline ends. The CDR3 is CASSYSTGFGHEQFF. The CDR3 DNA reads as TGTGCCAGCAGTTACTCGACGGGGTTCGGCCATGAGCAGTTCTTC.

This sequence joins TRBV30 and TRBJ1-5, with D unresolved. The CDR3 runs 13 residues. The ends were cut back, 2 bases at V and 4 bases at J, with 9 bases in the middle. Germline CDR1 and CDR2: GTSNPN and SVGIG (reference sequence). The CDR3 is CAWSLDTNQPQHF. In nucleotides, the CDR3 is TGTGCCTGGAGTTTAGACACTAATCAGCCCCAGCATTTT.

The chain is built from TRBV19 and TRBJ2-1; 9 nucleotides match TRBD2. The ends lost 5 bases at V and 3 bases at J; junction bases unmatched: 8. CDR1 is LNHDA and CDR2 is SQIVND in the germline V gene (reference sequence). This CDR3 is built from 16 residues. The CDR3 spells CASSVGTSPRYNEQFF. The CDR3 DNA is TGTGCCAGTAGTGTCGGGACTAGCCCACGCTACAATGAGCAGTTCTTC.

The chain employs TRBV3-1 (or the pseudogene TRBV3-2) and TRBJ1-6, with a tentative D call TRBD1 (6 bases). Trimming took off 5 bases at V and 5 bases at J, with 13 bases between the two ends. The CDR3 has 15 amino acids. Germline lookup yields CDR1 LGHDT and CDR2 YNNKEL (reference sequence). CDR3 protein: CASSARTANNSPLHF. As DNA, the CDR3 is TGTGCCAGCAGCGCCCGGACAGCAAATAATTCACCCCTCCACTTT.

V is TRBV13 and J is TRBJ1-3, with a possible D match to TRBD1 (5 bases). Germline assignment: CDR1 PRHDT and CDR2 FYEKMQ (reference sequence). The germline V and J ends were trimmed by 2 bases and 4 bases, with 21 bases remaining between them. The CDR3 covers 18 residues. CDR3 region: CASSLTPLAGTRGNTIYF. The CDR3, as DNA: TGTGCCAGCAGCTTAACCCCCCTCGCCGGGACGAGAGGAAACACCATATATTTT.

This chain uses TRBV7-7 with TRBJ2-3; a weak D match, TRBD2 (8 bases). In germline, CDR1 is SSHAT, CDR2 FNYEAQ (reference sequence). The germline V and J ends were trimmed by 4 bases and 6 bases, with 20 bases remaining between them. The CDR3 consists of 16 residues. CDR3 coding DNA: TGTGCCAGCAGCTCCGGGACTAGGGGGCCTGGGGATACGCAGTATTTT. This encodes CASSSGTRGPGDTQYF.

V usage is TRBV30 and J usage is TRBJ1-2; no reliable D call. The ends were cut back, 0 bases at V and 4 bases at J, with 12 bases in the middle. The CDR3 is made up of 14 amino acids. Germline lookup yields CDR1 GTSNPN and CDR2 SVGIG (reference sequence). The CDR3 bases are TGTGCCTGGAGTGTGATCACCAGCTTCTATGGCTACACCTTC. Protein sequence: CAWSVITSFYGYTF. Drawing the rest from reference TRBV30 and TRBJ1-2, the complete variable domain is SQTIHQWPATLVQPVGSPLSLECTVEGTSNPNLYWYRQAAGRGLQLLFYSVGIGQISSEVPQNLSASRPQDRQFILSSKKLLLSDSGFYLCAWSVITSFYGYTFGSGTRLTVV.

Only a few counts were recorded for this clone. The chain employs TRBV21-1 and TRBJ2-2; the D call TRBD1 from the table was never checked on the DNA. TRBV21-1 is a documented pseudogene. This CDR3 region has 18 residues. CDR3 sequence: CASSIFRDIETRTGELFF. CDR3 sequence (DNA): TGTGCCAGCAGCATCTTCCGGGACATCGAAACGAGGACCGGGGAGCTGTTTTTT.

The chain has TRBV15 and TRBJ1-3, with 9 positions matching TRBD1. Germline CDR1 is LNHNV and CDR2 is YYDKDF (reference sequence). J was trimmed by 3 bases and V by 0 bases; bases with no gene match: 9. The CDR3 is 18 residues long. The CDR3 region is CATSRDLGTGHFGNTIYF. CDR3 bases: TGTGCCACCAGCAGAGATCTCGGGACAGGGCATTTTGGAAACACCATATATTTT.

The chain couples TRBV5-1 to TRBJ2-2, with 10 bases that match TRBD1. Looked up from germline, CDR1 is SGHRS and CDR2 is YFSETQ. Trimming at V came to 4 bases and at J to 6 bases, leaving 6 bases not matched to a gene. The CDR3 length is 15 residues. The CDR3 region is CASSAGTGEPGELFF. The CDR3 DNA follows: TGCGCCAGCAGCGCCGGGACAGGGGAGCCCGGGGAGCTGTTTTTT. The full variable domain, rest sourced from reference TRBV5-1 and TRBJ2-2, is KAGVTQTPRYLIKTRGQQVTLSCSPISGHRSVSWYQQTPGQGLQFLFEYFSETQRNKGNFPGRFSGRQFSNSRSEMNVSTLELGDSALYLCASSAGTGEPGELFFGEGSRLTVL.

V gene TRBV2 combines with J gene TRBJ2-7; no firm D call. The CDR3 is 17 amino acids. V dropped 3 bases and J dropped 2 bases, with 20 bases sitting between them. Germline V lookup: CDR1 SNHLY, CDR2 FYNNEI. CDR3 loop: CASSDSFRQSIPYEQYF. CDR3 in DNA: TGTGCCAGCAGTGACTCGTTTCGGCAGAGTATTCCCTACGAGCAGTACTTC.

The V call is TRBV7-9, the J call TRBJ1-2; D call uncertain. From germline, CDR1 is SEHNR and CDR2 FQNEAQ (reference sequence). This CDR3 has 12 residues. The V end was cut by 1 base, the J end by 12 bases, with 12 bases between. CDR3 coding DNA: TGTGCCAGCAGCTTAGGCAGTGAGGAGCACACCTTC. It codes for CASSLGSEEHTF.

This sequence joins TRBV2 and TRBJ1-6; D may be TRBD1 (6 bases). Germline assignment: CDR1 SNHLY and CDR2 FYNNEI. V lost 4 bases, J lost 8 bases, and 12 bases lay in between. The CDR3 contains 14 residues. The CDR3 sequence: CASSGHREDSPLHF. The DNA of the CDR3 is TGTGCCAGCAGTGGTCACAGGGAGGATTCACCCCTCCACTTT.

The gene calls are TRBV30 and TRBJ2-1; D is perhaps TRBD1 or TRBD2 (5 bases each). Germline CDR1 GTSNPN, CDR2 SVGIG (reference sequence). Trimming shortened V by 6 bases and J by 7 bases, and 16 bases separated the two germline ends. The CDR3 contains 13 residues. The CDR3: CACHRDGRNEQFF. The DNA for the CDR3 is TGTGCCTGTCATCGGGACGGAAGAAATGAGCAGTTCTTC.

V gene TRBV15 combines with J gene TRBJ1-2; D uncertain. Germline loops: CDR1 LNHNV, CDR2 YYDKDF (reference sequence). V shed 1 base and J shed 8 bases, with 5 bases lying between them. This CDR3 has 11 amino acids. This CDR3 is CATSRGSGYTF. The CDR3, as DNA: TGTGCCACCAGCAGAGGAAGCGGCTACACCTTC.

V is TRBV10-1 and J is TRBJ2-2; tentative D call: TRBD2 (5 bases). Germline lookup yields CDR1 WNHNN and CDR2 SYGVQD (reference sequence). Trimming cost V 0 bases and J 4 bases, with 18 bases left between them. The CDR3 consists of 18 residues. CDR3 sequence: CASSESRNGLRATGELFF. Written as DNA, the CDR3 is TGCGCCAGCAGTGAGTCGCGTAATGGACTCCGAGCCACCGGGGAGCTGTTTTTT.

This clone was picked up a small number of times. V usage is TRBV7-3 and J usage is TRBJ2-7; 8 bases align to TRBD2. The CDR3 sequence is 15 residues long. V was clipped by 1 base and J by 5 bases; unmatched bases: 7. Germline V gene sequence: CDR1 SGHTA, CDR2 FQGTGA. CDR3 residues: CASSLKMREVDEQYF. In DNA, the CDR3 is TGTGCCAGCAGCTTAAAGATGCGGGAGGTCGACGAGCAGTACTTC.

This chain uses TRBV5-4 with TRBJ2-2, with 7 nucleotides matching TRBD1. The CDR3 consists of 16 residues. Losses at the gene ends were 4 bases for V and 0 bases for J; bases not matched to a gene: 6. Germline V gives CDR1 SGHNT, CDR2 YYREEE (reference sequence). CDR3 sequence (DNA): TGTGCCAGCAGCGCCCCACAGGGGACGAACACCGGGGAGCTGTTTTTT. Protein sequence: CASSAPQGTNTGELFF.

V is TRBV10-3 and J is TRBJ2-3; D remains unclear. The CDR3 is made up of 11 amino acids. Germline V gene sequence: CDR1 ENHRY, CDR2 SYGVKD. V was cut by 10 bases and J by 5 bases, with 10 bases left in between. Written as DNA, the CDR3 is TGTGCCACCACCTTACGAGATACGCAGTATTTT. Its protein is CATTLRDTQYF.

This clone was seen once. The J gene is TRBJ2-7, the V gene TRBV11-2; 8 positions agree with TRBD2. Germline assignment: CDR1 SGHAT and CDR2 FQNNGV. V was clipped by 1 base and J by 4 bases; unmatched bases: 6. The CDR3 covers 15 residues. DNA for the CDR3: TGTGCCAGCAGCTTAGGGCGGGGGGCCCGTTACGAGCAGTACTTC. It encodes CASSLGRGARYEQYF.

This clone was counted only a few times. The rearrangement links TRBV2 to TRBJ1-4; no definite D call. Trimming pared 4 bases from V and 6 bases from J, leaving 15 bases between. This CDR3 has 15 residues. Germline CDR1 is SNHLY and CDR2 is FYNNEI. The CDR3 protein is CASSVSPGMDEKLFF. The CDR3 DNA follows: TGTGCCAGCAGTGTAAGCCCGGGGATGGATGAAAAACTGTTTTTT.

The chain recombines TRBV15 with TRBJ2-5; D uncertain. Trimming left V 0 bases short and J 2 bases short, with 4 bases between. There are 13 residues in the CDR3. Germline V gene sequence: CDR1 LNHNV, CDR2 YYDKDF (reference sequence). The CDR3 region has the DNA TGTGCCACCAGCAGAGAGAAGCAAGAGACCCAGTACTTC. This codes for CATSREKQETQYF.

The CDR3 is CASSGDTDGYTF. The CDR3 nucleotides are TGTGCCAGCAGTGGGGACACCGATGGCTACACCTTC. The chain has TRBV6-6 and TRBJ1-2, with D tentatively TRBD1 (6 bases). Looked up from germline, CDR1 is MNHNY and CDR2 is SVGAGI (reference sequence). The length of the CDR3 is 12 residues. Trimming took off 5 bases at V and 6 bases at J, with 10 bases between the two ends.

The genes are TRBV5-4 and TRBJ2-5; 9 bases line up with TRBD2. This CDR3 contains 16 residues. Germline V gene sequence: CDR1 SGHNT, CDR2 YYREEE (reference sequence). Trimming cost V 1 base and J 1 base; bases outside gene matches: 5. The CDR3 DNA is TGTGCCAGCAGCTTGCGGCTAGCGGGGAGCCAAGAGACCCAGTACTTC. Protein: CASSLRLAGSQETQYF.

This clone was seen a few times. The same CDR3 also results from other DNA sequences found in this sample. The gene calls are TRBV6-4 and TRBJ2-1, with TRBD2 matching 9 bases. The CDR3 consists of 15 residues. Trimming removed 0 bases from V and 4 bases from J; junction bases left unmatched: 1. The V gene's germline CDR1 is MRHNA and CDR2 SNTAGT. The CDR3 region is CASSDSSGSYNEQFF. CDR3 DNA sequence: TGTGCCAGCAGTGACTCTAGCGGGAGTTACAATGAGCAGTTCTTC.